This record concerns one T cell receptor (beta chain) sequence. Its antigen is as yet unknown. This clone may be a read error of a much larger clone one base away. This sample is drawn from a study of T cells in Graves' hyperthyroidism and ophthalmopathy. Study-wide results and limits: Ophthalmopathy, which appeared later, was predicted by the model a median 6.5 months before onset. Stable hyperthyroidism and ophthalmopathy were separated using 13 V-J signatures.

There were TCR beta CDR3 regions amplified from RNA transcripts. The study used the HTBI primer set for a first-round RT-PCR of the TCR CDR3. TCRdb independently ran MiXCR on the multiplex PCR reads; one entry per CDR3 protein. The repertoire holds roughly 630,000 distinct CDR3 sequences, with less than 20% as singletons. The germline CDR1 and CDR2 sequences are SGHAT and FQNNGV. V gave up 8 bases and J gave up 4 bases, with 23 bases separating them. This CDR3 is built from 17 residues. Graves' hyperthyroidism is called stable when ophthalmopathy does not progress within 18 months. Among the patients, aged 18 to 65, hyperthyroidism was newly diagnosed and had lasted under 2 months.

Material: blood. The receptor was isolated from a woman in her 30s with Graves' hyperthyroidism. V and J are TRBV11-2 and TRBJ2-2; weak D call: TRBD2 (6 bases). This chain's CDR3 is CASGPGGAGVITGELFF. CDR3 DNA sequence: TGTGCCAGCGGCCCCGGTGGAGCGGGCGTGATCACCGGGGAGCTGTTTTTT.